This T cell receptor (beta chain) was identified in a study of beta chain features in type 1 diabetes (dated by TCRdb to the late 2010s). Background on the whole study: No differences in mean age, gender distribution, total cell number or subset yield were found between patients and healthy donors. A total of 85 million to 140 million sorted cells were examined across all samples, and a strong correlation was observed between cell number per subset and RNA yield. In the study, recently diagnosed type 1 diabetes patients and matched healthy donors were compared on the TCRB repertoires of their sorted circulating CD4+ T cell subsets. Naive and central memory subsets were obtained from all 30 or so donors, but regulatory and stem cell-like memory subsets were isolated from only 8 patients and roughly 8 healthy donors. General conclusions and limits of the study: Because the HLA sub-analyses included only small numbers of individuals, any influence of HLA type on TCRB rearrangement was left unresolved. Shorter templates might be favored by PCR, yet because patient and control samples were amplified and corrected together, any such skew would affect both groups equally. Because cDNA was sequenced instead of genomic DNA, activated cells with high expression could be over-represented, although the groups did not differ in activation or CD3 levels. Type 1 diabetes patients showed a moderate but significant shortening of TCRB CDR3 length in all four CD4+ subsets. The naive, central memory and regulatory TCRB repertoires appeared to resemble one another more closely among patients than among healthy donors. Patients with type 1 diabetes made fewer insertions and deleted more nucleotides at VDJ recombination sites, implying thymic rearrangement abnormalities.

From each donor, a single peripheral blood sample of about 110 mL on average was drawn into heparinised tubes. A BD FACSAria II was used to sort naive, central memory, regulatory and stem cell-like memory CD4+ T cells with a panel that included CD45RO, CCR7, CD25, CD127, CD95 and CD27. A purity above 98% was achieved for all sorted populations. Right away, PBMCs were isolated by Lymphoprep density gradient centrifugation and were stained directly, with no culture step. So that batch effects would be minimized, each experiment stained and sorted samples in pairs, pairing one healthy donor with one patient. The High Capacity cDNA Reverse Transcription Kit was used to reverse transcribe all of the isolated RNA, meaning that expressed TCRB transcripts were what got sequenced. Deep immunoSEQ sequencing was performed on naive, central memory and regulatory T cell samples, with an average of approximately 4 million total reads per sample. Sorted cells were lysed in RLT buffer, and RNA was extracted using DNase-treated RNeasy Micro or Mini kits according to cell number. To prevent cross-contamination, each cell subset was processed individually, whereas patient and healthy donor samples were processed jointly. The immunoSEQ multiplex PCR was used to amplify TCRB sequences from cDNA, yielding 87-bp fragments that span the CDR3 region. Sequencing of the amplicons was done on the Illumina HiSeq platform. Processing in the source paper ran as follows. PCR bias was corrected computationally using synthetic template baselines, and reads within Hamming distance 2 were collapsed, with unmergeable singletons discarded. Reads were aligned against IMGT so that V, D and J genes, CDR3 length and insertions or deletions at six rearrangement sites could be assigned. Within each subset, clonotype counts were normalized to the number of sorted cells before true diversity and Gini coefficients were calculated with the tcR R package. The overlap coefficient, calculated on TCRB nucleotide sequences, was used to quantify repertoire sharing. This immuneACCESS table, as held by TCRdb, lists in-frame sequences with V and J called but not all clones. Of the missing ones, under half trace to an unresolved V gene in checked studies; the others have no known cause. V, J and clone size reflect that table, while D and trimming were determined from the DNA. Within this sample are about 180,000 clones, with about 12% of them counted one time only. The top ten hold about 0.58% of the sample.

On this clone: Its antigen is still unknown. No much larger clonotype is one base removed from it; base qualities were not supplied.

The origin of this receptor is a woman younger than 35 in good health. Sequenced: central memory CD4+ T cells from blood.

The encoded CDR3 is CASSLSVSNQPQHF. The DNA reads TGTGCCAGCAGCTTGTCGGTGAGCAATCAGCCCCAGCATTTT. In this chain, TRBV7-9 is recombined with TRBJ1-5; confidence is insufficient to name the D gene. Trimming takes 3 bases from V and 1 base from J, and the germline ends sit 7 bases apart. The CDR3 starts with the cysteine, ends with the phenylalanine, and has 14 residues. The entry retains the CDR3 DNA only, 42 bases that are in frame from base 1. As encoded in the germline V gene (reference sequence), CDR1 is SEHNR while CDR2 is FQNEAQ.